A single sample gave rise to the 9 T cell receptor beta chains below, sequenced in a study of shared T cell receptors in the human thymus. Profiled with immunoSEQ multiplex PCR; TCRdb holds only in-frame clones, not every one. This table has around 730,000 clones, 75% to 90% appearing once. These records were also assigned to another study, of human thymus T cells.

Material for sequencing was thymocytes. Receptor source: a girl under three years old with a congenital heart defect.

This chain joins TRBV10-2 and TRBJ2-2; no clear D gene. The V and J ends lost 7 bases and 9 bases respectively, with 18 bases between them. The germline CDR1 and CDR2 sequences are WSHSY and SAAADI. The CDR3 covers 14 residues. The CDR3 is CASMQAGATWELFF. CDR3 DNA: TGCGCCAGCATGCAGGCAGGCGCCACGTGGGAGCTGTTTTTT.

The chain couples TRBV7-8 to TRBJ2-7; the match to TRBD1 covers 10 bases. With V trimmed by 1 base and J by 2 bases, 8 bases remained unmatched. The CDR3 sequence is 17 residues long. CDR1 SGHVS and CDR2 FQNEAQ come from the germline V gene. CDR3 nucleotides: TGTGCCAGCAGCTTAGTTCGATCGGACAGGGGGGCCTACGAGCAGTACTTC. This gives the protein CASSLVRSDRGAYEQYF.

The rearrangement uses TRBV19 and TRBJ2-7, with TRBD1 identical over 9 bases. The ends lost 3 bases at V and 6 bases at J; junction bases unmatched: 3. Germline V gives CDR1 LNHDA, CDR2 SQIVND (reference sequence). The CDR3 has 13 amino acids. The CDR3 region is CASSMGQGSEQYF. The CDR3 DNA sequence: TGTGCCAGTAGTATGGGACAGGGTAGCGAGCAGTACTTC.

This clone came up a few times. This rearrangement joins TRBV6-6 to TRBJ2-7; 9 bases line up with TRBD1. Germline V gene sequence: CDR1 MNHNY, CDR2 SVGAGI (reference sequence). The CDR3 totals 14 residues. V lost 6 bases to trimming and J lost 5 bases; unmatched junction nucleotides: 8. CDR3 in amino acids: CASRGRDRVHEQYF. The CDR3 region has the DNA TGTGCCAGCAGGGGGAGGGACAGGGTCCACGAGCAGTACTTC.

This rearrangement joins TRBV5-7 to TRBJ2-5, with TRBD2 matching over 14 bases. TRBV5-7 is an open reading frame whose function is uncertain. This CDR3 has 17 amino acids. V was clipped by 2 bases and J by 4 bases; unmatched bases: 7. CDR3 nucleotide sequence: TGTGCCAGCAGCTTTGGACTAGCGGGGGGTACTAGAGAGACCCAGTACTTC. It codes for CASSFGLAGGTRETQYF.

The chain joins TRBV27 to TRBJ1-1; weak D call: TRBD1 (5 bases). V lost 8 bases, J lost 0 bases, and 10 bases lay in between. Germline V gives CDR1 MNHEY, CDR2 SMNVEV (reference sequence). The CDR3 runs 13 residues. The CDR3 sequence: CASSRQMNTEAFF. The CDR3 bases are TGTGCCAGCTCGAGACAGATGAACACTGAAGCTTTCTTT.

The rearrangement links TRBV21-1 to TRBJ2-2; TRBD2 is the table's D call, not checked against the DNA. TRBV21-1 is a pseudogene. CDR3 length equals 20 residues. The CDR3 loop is CASSKRWGDSGGINTGELFF. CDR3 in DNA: TGTGCCAGCAGCAAACGCTGGGGGGATAGCGGGGGTATTAACACCGGGGAGCTGTTTTTT.

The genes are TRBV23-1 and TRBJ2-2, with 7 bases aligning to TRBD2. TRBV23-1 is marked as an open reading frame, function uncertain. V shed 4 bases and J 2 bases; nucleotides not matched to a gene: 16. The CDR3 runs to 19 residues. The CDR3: CASSPSLRWGGENTGELFF. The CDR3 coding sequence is TGCGCCAGCAGTCCTTCCCTCAGGTGGGGGGGGGAAAACACCGGGGAGCTGTTTTTT.

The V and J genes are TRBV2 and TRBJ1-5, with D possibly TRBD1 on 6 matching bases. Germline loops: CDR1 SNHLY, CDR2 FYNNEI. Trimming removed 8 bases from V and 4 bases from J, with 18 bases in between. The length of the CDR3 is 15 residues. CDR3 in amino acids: CASCKMETGNQPQHF. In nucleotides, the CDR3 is TGTGCCAGCTGTAAGATGGAGACAGGAAATCAGCCCCAGCATTTT. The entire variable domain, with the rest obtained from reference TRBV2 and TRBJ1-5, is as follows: EPEVTQTPSHQVTQMGQEVILRCVPISNHLYFYWYRQILGQKVEFLVSFYNNEISEKSEIFDDQFSVERPDGSNFTLKIRSTKLEDSAMYFCASCKMETGNQPQHFGDGTRLSIL.